This T cell receptor beta chain originates from a study of T cells in localized non-small cell lung cancer. With respect to this clone: What it recognizes is unknown.

The V gene end was trimmed by 7 bases and the J gene end by 6 bases; junction bases not matched to a gene: 8. This CDR3 contains 14 residues. CDR1 is LNHDA, CDR2 SQIVND, per germline (reference sequence). Study results and caveats: Clonality peaked in uninvolved adjacent lung rather than tumor. In the blood, greater T cell density corresponded to longer overall survival. Sequencing was limited to one tumor region, leaving the possibility of heterogeneity open.

Produced via immunoSEQ multiplex PCR; TCRdb's table is partial and in-frame only. This table has roughly 58,000 clones, around 81% appearing once. This TCR was recovered from a man aged 40 to 70 with stage II lung adenocarcinoma. The chain recombines TRBV19 with TRBJ1-5, with 8 bases lining up with TRBD1. The sequenced sample was PBMCs, obtained before any cancer treatment. CDR3 sequence: CASTVAGGGQPQHF. The CDR3 DNA follows: TGTGCCAGTACAGTGGCAGGGGGCGGTCAGCCCCAGCATTTT. Variable domain in full (rest from reference TRBV19 and TRBJ1-5): DGGITQSPKYLFRKEGQNVTLSCEQNLNHDAMYWYRQDPGQGLRLIYYSQIVNDFQKGDIAEGYSVSREKKESFPLTVTSAQKNPTAFYLCASTVAGGGQPQHFGDGTRLSIL.